A selection of T cell receptor beta chains follows, all from one sample in a study of OX40 agonist ivuxolimab in advanced cancers. The repertoire was sequenced with immunoSEQ multiplex PCR; TCRdb's copy has only in-frame clones and lacks some. The sample holds around 83,000 clones, under 95% seen once. The specimen was CD4+ or CD8+ T cells sorted from blood, collected in a trial of the OX40 agonist ivuxolimab. These TCRs come from an adult with an advanced solid tumor such as melanoma, head and neck, liver or kidney cancer. CDR3s leave out the opening cysteine and the closing phenylalanine or tryptophan. Each record gives: D gene, V gene, J gene, CDR3 protein. A D gene is named only where the DNA matches it firmly.

.	TRBV30	TRBJ1-3	AWSSGNTIY
TRBD1	TRBV10-3	TRBJ2-7	AIGQGAYEQY
.	TRBV2	TRBJ1-4	ASSQAESTNEKLF
.	TRBV2	TRBJ2-7	ASSKLRGQTVYEQY
.	TRBV27	TRBJ1-1	ASSLSSGGNTEAF
.	TRBV30	TRBJ2-7	ASDWQSSYEQY
.	TRBV6-6	TRBJ2-3	ASRGESLVDTQY
TRBD2	TRBV6-6	TRBJ2-7	ASSRTLAGVGEQY
.	TRBV15	TRBJ2-5	ATSRDRLDQETQY
.	TRBV5-1	TRBJ2-1	ASSLLEYNEQF
.	TRBV30	TRBJ1-2	AWSVQARWDYGYT
.	TRBV30	TRBJ2-1	AWSVLRINEQF
.	TRBV5-1	TRBJ2-7	ASSPWDSYEQY
.	TRBV7-9	TRBJ2-3	ASSPRALARDTQY
.	TRBV5-4	TRBJ2-5	ASSKGQFETQY
.	TRBV18	TRBJ2-6	ASSPRTPGANVLT
TRBD1	TRBV7-9	TRBJ2-7	ASSLLTGQGSYEQY
.	TRBV4-1	TRBJ2-2	ASSQDPSQIGELF
.	TRBV13	TRBJ2-5	ASSLGLQQETQY
.	TRBV6-1	TRBJ1-1	ASSEALLGDPAF
TRBD2	TRBV18	TRBJ2-1	ASSPSRYSGSNEQF
TRBD1	TRBV4-1	TRBJ1-2	ASSPGQTTNYGYT
.	TRBV30	TRBJ1-5	AWGARGNQPQH